Below are 27 T cell receptor beta chains sequenced from a single sample in a study of CD8 T cells in Susac syndrome. Random hexamers served to reverse transcribe roughly 0.45 to 1 ug RNA. TCRdb processed the immunoSEQ multiplex PCR reads anew with MiXCR; each CDR3 protein has one entry. The table includes under 150,000 distinct CDR3 sequences, 95% detected once. Material for sequencing was CD4+ T cells from PBMCs. These receptors came from a human donor with Susac syndrome.

The chain employs TRBV11-2 and TRBJ1-2; 9 bases are a match to TRBD1. Looked up from germline, CDR1 is SGHAT and CDR2 is FQNNGV. The V segment lost 5 bases and the J segment 4 bases; nucleotides outside the gene matches: 5. The CDR3 extends over 14 amino acids. Here the CDR3 DNA reads TGTGCCAGCAGCCCTGGGACAGGGCCCTATGGCTACACCTTC. Its translation: CASSPGTGPYGYTF. The full variable domain, rest sourced from reference TRBV11-2 and TRBJ1-2, is EAGVAQSPRYKIIEKRQSVAFWCNPISGHATLYWYQQILGQGPKLLIQFQNNGVVDDSQLPKDRFSAERLKGVDSTLKIQPAKLEDSAVYLCASSPGTGPYGYTFGSGTRLTVV.

The chain has TRBV29-1 and TRBJ2-7, with 10 bases fitting TRBD2. Losses at the gene ends were 2 bases for V and 3 bases for J; bases not matched to a gene: 4. The CDR3 is 14 residues long. Germline CDR1 reads SQVTM; CDR2 reads ANQGSEA. The CDR3 DNA reads as TGCAGCGTTGAATTGCTAGCGGGAGACTACGAGCAGTACTTC. This sequence encodes CSVELLAGDYEQYF.

The chain uses TRBV3-1 and TRBJ1-5; D is ambiguous. From germline, CDR1 is LGHDT and CDR2 YNNKEL (reference sequence). The CDR3 sequence is 13 residues long. V dropped 1 base and J dropped 7 bases, with 8 bases sitting between them. The CDR3 bases are TGTGCCAGCAGCCAAGGAGTGCGGCAGCCCCAGCATTTT. Protein product: CASSQGVRQPQHF.

CDR3 loop: CASGGPYGYTF. The CDR3 bases are TGTGCCAGCGGAGGACCCTATGGCTACACCTTC. V usage is TRBV28 and J usage is TRBJ1-2; D not certain. The CDR3 loop spans 11 amino acids. Germline assignment: CDR1 MDHEN and CDR2 SYDVKM. The germline V and J ends were trimmed by 8 bases and 4 bases, with 8 bases remaining between them.

The rearrangement joins TRBV9 to TRBJ1-2; D is unclear. Trimming removed 0 bases at V and 5 bases at J, with 8 bases between. The germline gives CDR1 SGDLS, CDR2 YYNGEE. The length of the CDR3 is 13 residues. The CDR3 nucleotides are TGTGCCAGCAGCGTAGAGGCTGGGTATGGCTACACCTTC. Amino acid sequence: CASSVEAGYGYTF.

This clonotype was observed a single time. The CDR3 bases are TGCAGTGCTAGAGGTGACAGCCCTACGGGAGAGCAGTACTTC. Amino acids: CSARGDSPTGEQYF. The chain combines TRBV20-1 with TRBJ2-7, with D perhaps matching TRBD1 or TRBD2 (5 bases each). V shed 1 base and J shed 7 bases, with 17 bases lying between them. Germline V gene lookup returns CDR1 DFQATT and CDR2 SNEGSKA (reference sequence). The CDR3 spans 14 residues.

The CDR3 sequence is CSVEDRTHNEQFF. In DNA, the CDR3 is TGCAGCGTTGAAGACCGAACCCACAATGAGCAGTTCTTC. The V and J genes are TRBV29-1 and TRBJ2-1; no clear D gene. Trimming pared 0 bases from V and 5 bases from J, leaving 8 bases between. The germline CDR1 and CDR2 sequences are SQVTM and ANQGSEA. This CDR3 is 13 amino acids long.

The chain links TRBV29-1 to TRBJ2-3; D gene ambiguous. The V gene's germline CDR1 is SQVTM and CDR2 ANQGSEA. This CDR3 has 13 amino acids. V was trimmed by 6 bases and J by 2 bases, leaving 12 bases between them. CDR3 nucleotides: TGCAGCGTAAGGAGCCTCCACACAGATACGCAGTATTTT. Translating it yields CSVRSLHTDTQYF.

J is TRBJ2-3 and V is TRBV20-1; a possible D gene is TRBD2 (6 bases). CDR3 length: 14 amino acids. Germline CDR1 and CDR2: DFQATT and SNEGSKA (reference sequence). The V end was cut by 6 bases, the J end by 1 base, with 14 bases between. In nucleotides, the CDR3 is TGCAGTGCCTCTTTTTCGGGGGGCACAGATACGCAGTATTTT. It specifies CSASFSGGTDTQYF.

This chain links TRBV12-3 or TRBV12-4 with TRBJ2-1, with 9 positions matching TRBD2. The CDR3 is 15 amino acids. V lost 5 bases to trimming and J lost 3 bases; unmatched junction nucleotides: 5. The DNA for the CDR3 is TGTGCCAGCAGTCAGAGCGGGAGGAACTACAATGAGCAGTTCTTC. It translates to CASSQSGRNYNEQFF.

The V gene is TRBV29-1, the J gene TRBJ1-3; TRBD1 might be the D (5 bases). Looked up from germline, CDR1 is SQVTM and CDR2 is ANQGSEA. With 4 bases removed from V and 4 bases from J, the gap between germline ends came to 5 bases. This CDR3 comprises 11 residues. In DNA, the CDR3 is TGCAGCGTTGGGACAGGAAACACCATATATTTT. The encoded protein is CSVGTGNTIYF.

CDR3 amino acids: CASWGPGQMNTEAFF. CDR3 in DNA: TGCGCCAGCTGGGGACCGGGACAGATGAACACTGAAGCTTTCTTT. V is TRBV10-2 and J is TRBJ1-1, with 7 positions matching TRBD1. V lost 8 bases, J lost 0 bases, and 9 bases stayed unmatched. This CDR3 spans 15 amino acids. Germline values: CDR1 WSHSY, CDR2 SAAADI.

DNA for the CDR3: TGTGCCAGCAGCATCGGACAGGGCCAAGAGACCCAGTACTTC. Its protein product is CASSIGQGQETQYF. This rearrangement joins TRBV5-6 to TRBJ2-5, with TRBD1 matching over 8 bases. CDR1 SGHDT and CDR2 YYEEEE come from the germline V gene. This CDR3 region has 14 residues. Losses at the gene ends were 4 bases for V and 1 base for J; bases not matched to a gene: 3.

The genes are TRBV28 and TRBJ1-1; no firm D call. V lost 3 bases, J lost 1 base, and 9 bases lay in between. CDR1 and CDR2 from the germline V gene are MDHEN and SYDVKM. This CDR3 is built from 14 residues. The CDR3: CASSFPSWNTEAFF. CDR3 sequence (DNA): TGTGCCAGCAGTTTTCCCTCGTGGAACACTGAAGCTTTCTTT.

The rearrangement joins TRBV28 to TRBJ1-1, with D maybe TRBD1 (6 bases). CDR1 is MDHEN and CDR2 is SYDVKM in the germline V gene. The CDR3 has 13 amino acids. V lost 7 bases and J 3 bases, leaving 12 bases between the germline ends. In nucleotides, the CDR3 is TGTGCCAGCACTGCGGGGGGGCACACTGAAGCTTTCTTT. Encoded protein: CASTAGGHTEAFF.

This clonotype came up once. J is TRBJ2-3 and V is TRBV20-1, with D tentatively TRBD1 or TRBD2 (5 bases each). The V and J ends lost 6 bases and 2 bases respectively, with 12 bases between them. CDR1 DFQATT and CDR2 SNEGSKA come from the germline V gene (reference sequence). The CDR3 length is 13 residues. CDR3 coding DNA: TGCAGTGCCGACGGGGCTTACACAGATACGCAGTATTTT. Its protein product is CSADGAYTDTQYF.

The chain uses TRBV6-1 and TRBJ2-7, with D tentatively TRBD2 (6 bases). The CDR3 extends over 12 amino acids. V dropped 2 bases and J dropped 5 bases, with 7 bases sitting between them. CDR1 and CDR2 from the germline V gene are MNHNS and SASEGT. The CDR3 DNA follows: TGTGCCAGCAGTGAATGGGGGGACGAGCAGTACTTC. It is translated as CASSEWGDEQYF.

The chain links TRBV20-1 to TRBJ2-1; 8 bases line up with TRBD2. The CDR3 has 14 amino acids. Losses at the gene ends were 6 bases for V and 8 bases for J; bases not matched to a gene: 12. Germline V gives CDR1 DFQATT, CDR2 SNEGSKA (reference sequence). CDR3 protein: CSAPSGRGGDEQFF. In DNA, the CDR3 is TGCAGTGCACCGAGCGGGAGAGGTGGCGATGAGCAGTTCTTC.

Only one count was recorded for this clonotype. This rearrangement joins TRBV5-1 to TRBJ2-3; D might be TRBD1 or TRBD2, each matching 6 bases. The germline V gene encodes CDR1 SGHRS and CDR2 YFSETQ. The CDR3 sequence is 15 residues long. Deletions cut 0 bases from V and 4 bases from J, with 12 bases between. As DNA, the CDR3 is TGCGCCAGCAGCTTGGATGGGGGGCCCGCAGATACGCAGTATTTT. Amino acids: CASSLDGGPADTQYF. Variable domain in full (rest from reference TRBV5-1 and TRBJ2-3): KAGVTQTPRYLIKTRGQQVTLSCSPISGHRSVSWYQQTPGQGLQFLFEYFSETQRNKGNFPGRFSGRQFSNSRSEMNVSTLELGDSALYLCASSLDGGPADTQYFGPGTRLTVL.

The chain combines TRBV12-3 or TRBV12-4 with TRBJ2-4; D is undetermined. Deletions cut 2 bases from V and 7 bases from J, with 6 bases between. The CDR3 covers 12 residues. CDR3 DNA sequence: TGTGCCAGCAGTTTAAAGGGCAACATTCAGTACTTC. Translating it yields CASSLKGNIQYF.

This rearrangement joins TRBV12-3 or TRBV12-4 to TRBJ2-1, with TRBD2 identical over 10 bases. CDR3 length: 14 residues. Trimming took 6 bases from V and 7 from J; bases not matched to a gene: 6. CDR3 amino acids: CASSPGLAWNEQFF. In DNA form, the CDR3 reads TGTGCCAGCAGCCCGGGACTAGCGTGGAATGAGCAGTTCTTC.

CDR3 coding DNA: TGCAGTGCTAGAGCACTAGCGGGGGGACAAGAGACCCAGTACTTC. Translating it yields CSARALAGGQETQYF. The rearrangement uses TRBV20-1 and TRBJ2-5; 12 bases agree with TRBD2. Germline loops: CDR1 DFQATT, CDR2 SNEGSKA (reference sequence). There are 15 residues in the CDR3. The ends lost 1 base at V and 2 bases at J; junction bases unmatched: 2.

The chain employs TRBV7-3 and TRBJ2-1, with a possible D match to TRBD2 (6 bases). V lost 5 bases and J lost 0, with 11 bases in between. Looked up from germline, CDR1 is SGHTA and CDR2 is FQGTGA. The CDR3 length is 15 residues. CDR3 sequence reads: CASSLALSSYNEQFF. DNA for the CDR3: TGTGCCAGCAGCCTAGCGCTGAGCTCCTACAATGAGCAGTTCTTC.

J is TRBJ1-5 and V is TRBV12-3 or TRBV12-4, with D maybe TRBD1 (6 bases). Trimming left V 5 bases short and J 4 bases short, with 12 bases between. The CDR3 loop spans 14 amino acids. The CDR3 DNA sequence: TGTGCCAGCAGTAACCTCGGGACAAATCAGCCCCAGCATTTT. This sequence encodes CASSNLGTNQPQHF.

This clonotype was detected only a few times. The chain is built from TRBV7-7 and TRBJ2-5; D is uncertain. CDR1 and CDR2 (germline): SSHAT, FNYEAQ (reference sequence). CDR3 length: 10 amino acids. Trimming left V 10 bases short and J 3 bases short, with 6 bases between. CDR3 protein: CAMGKETQYF. DNA for the CDR3: TGTGCCATGGGTAAAGAGACCCAGTACTTC.

This sequence joins TRBV9 and TRBJ1-6; D not certain. Trimming pared 3 bases from V and 6 bases from J, leaving 13 bases between. This CDR3 comprises 15 residues. Germline values: CDR1 SGDLS, CDR2 YYNGEE. The CDR3 nucleotides read TGTGCCAGCAGCGCATCACCGGGCCCTAATTCACCCCTCCACTTT. Encoded protein: CASSASPGPNSPLHF. Looking up the rest from reference TRBV9 and TRBJ1-6 gives the full variable domain: DSGVTQTPKHLITATGQRVTLRCSPRSGDLSVYWYQQSLDQGLQFLIQYYNGEERAKGNILERFSAQQFPDLHSELNLSSLELGDSALYFCASSASPGPNSPLHFGNGTRLTVT.

This clonotype was found once. This chain joins TRBV4-1 and TRBJ2-7; D might be TRBD2 (5 bases). V lost 1 base, J lost 3 bases, and 13 bases lay in between. The CDR3 loop spans 15 amino acids. CDR1 MGHRA and CDR2 YSYEKL come from the germline V gene. The CDR3 sequence: CASSQGRAPVYEQYF. The DNA for the CDR3 is TGCGCCAGCAGCCAAGGGCGGGCGCCCGTCTACGAGCAGTACTTC.